These 14 T cell receptor beta chains share one sample of origin, sequenced in a study of PD-L1 blockade in urothelial cancer. TCRdb's copy holds only in-frame clones and misses some; the assay was immunoSEQ multiplex PCR. Here the sample spans 25,000 to 35,000 clones, around 90% being singletons. This specimen consisted of PBMCs, obtained around atezolizumab (anti-PD-L1) treatment. The receptors here all came from a man in his forties or fifties with urothelial cancer.

The chain carries TRBV7-3 and TRBJ2-3, with 7 positions matching TRBD2. Germline assignment: CDR1 SGHTA and CDR2 FQGTGA. CDR3 length: 15 residues. V gave up 5 bases and J gave up 3 bases; unmatched junction bases: 8. CDR3 DNA sequence: TGTGCCAGCAGCACAAAGCGGGGCGGTACAGATACGCAGTATTTT. Protein product: CASSTKRGGTDTQYF.

This clone occurred once. The chain links TRBV11-1 to TRBJ1-1; 8 bases are a match to TRBD1. V lost 5 bases, J lost 4 bases, and 15 bases stayed unmatched. From germline, CDR1 is SGHAT and CDR2 FQDESV (reference sequence). The CDR3 extends over 17 amino acids. The CDR3: CASSRTNDRGVSTEAFF. The CDR3 DNA reads as TGTGCCAGCAGCCGAACCAACGACAGGGGAGTAAGCACTGAAGCTTTCTTT.

J is TRBJ1-5 and V is TRBV11-2; tentatively, D is TRBD1 (6 bases). Germline V gene lookup returns CDR1 SGHAT and CDR2 FQNNGV. Trimming took off 3 bases at V and 6 bases at J, with 9 bases between the two ends. CDR3 length equals 13 residues. The DNA for the CDR3 is TGTGCCAGCAGCTTTGGGGGCGGTCAGCCCCAGCATTTT. Its protein product is CASSFGGGQPQHF. Based on the CDR3 plus reference TRBV11-2 and TRBJ1-5, the full variable domain is EAGVAQSPRYKIIEKRQSVAFWCNPISGHATLYWYQQILGQGPKLLIQFQNNGVVDDSQLPKDRFSAERLKGVDSTLKIQPAKLEDSAVYLCASSFGGGQPQHFGDGTRLSIL.

This chain joins TRBV30 and TRBJ2-7, with TRBD1 identical over 9 bases. The CDR3 runs 12 residues. Per the germline V gene, CDR1 is GTSNPN and CDR2 is SVGIG (reference sequence). The ends lost 4 bases at V and 5 bases at J; junction bases unmatched: 3. CDR3 sequence: CAWMGQGNEQYF. Written as DNA, the CDR3 is TGTGCCTGGATGGGACAGGGCAACGAGCAGTACTTC.

J is TRBJ2-5 and V is TRBV5-5; 8 bases are shared with TRBD2. J was trimmed by 2 bases and V by 3 bases; bases with no gene match: 6. From germline, CDR1 is SGHKS and CDR2 YYEKEE (reference sequence). The CDR3 extends over 15 amino acids. This CDR3 is CASSSVSGGQETQYF. In DNA form, the CDR3 reads TGTGCCAGCAGCTCAGTATCGGGGGGGCAAGAGACCCAGTACTTC.

The chain is built from TRBV25-1 and TRBJ2-2; TRBD2 matches at 10 bases. The CDR3 length is 17 residues. Germline CDR1 MGHDK, CDR2 SYGVNS. J gave up 7 bases and V 1 base, and 9 bases lay outside the gene matches. CDR3 region: CASSESILAGVGGELFF. The CDR3 DNA reads as TGTGCCAGCAGTGAATCGATCCTAGCGGGAGTCGGCGGGGAGCTGTTTTTT.

V gene TRBV27 combines with J gene TRBJ2-7, with 7 bases aligning to TRBD2. Trimming at V came to 7 bases and at J to 7 bases, leaving 13 bases not matched to a gene. The CDR3 is 14 amino acids. Germline V gene data show CDR1 as MNHEY and CDR2 as SMNVEV (reference sequence). CDR3 nucleotide sequence: TGTGCCAGCACCCTAGCGGAGATGGGAGGAGAGCAGTACTTC. Protein sequence: CASTLAEMGGEQYF.

The V gene is TRBV7-9, the J gene TRBJ1-2, with D possibly being TRBD1 (5 bases). Germline-derived CDR1 and CDR2 are SEHNR and FQNEAQ (reference sequence). Between the trimmed V and J ends, which lost 6 bases and 0 bases, there was a span of 14 bases. The CDR3 consists of 15 residues. The CDR3 DNA follows: TGTGCCAGCAGTCCTCCAGGGTTAACTAACTATGGCTACACCTTC. Translation: CASSPPGLTNYGYTF.

The genes are TRBV28 and TRBJ2-5; 10 nucleotides agree with TRBD1. The CDR3 consists of 14 residues. Germline lookup yields CDR1 MDHEN and CDR2 SYDVKM. The J segment lost 7 bases and the V segment lost 3 bases, leaving 5 bases of the junction unmatched. The CDR3 here is CASSFMGQGTTQYF. The CDR3 DNA sequence: TGTGCCAGCAGTTTTATGGGACAGGGGACGACCCAGTACTTC.

This clone showed up just once. V and J are TRBV5-1 and TRBJ2-7; 12 bases are shared with TRBD2. The CDR3 is 16 amino acids. J was trimmed by 7 bases and V by 4 bases; bases with no gene match: 12. CDR1 and CDR2 (germline): SGHRS, YFSETQ. CDR3 sequence reads: CASSELTSGRSGEQYF. Here the CDR3 DNA reads TGCGCCAGCAGCGAACTGACTAGCGGGAGATCGGGGGAGCAGTACTTC.

The chain links TRBV19 to TRBJ1-2; no definite D call. Germline V CDR1 and CDR2: LNHDA, SQIVND (reference sequence). The CDR3 spans 15 residues. V lost 3 bases and J 4 bases, leaving 15 bases between the germline ends. CDR3 nucleotides: TGTGCCAGTAGTATGACCCAGGATGTATTCTATGGCTACACCTTC. It translates to CASSMTQDVFYGYTF.

This chain links TRBV19 with TRBJ1-2, with a tentative D call TRBD1 (6 bases). The V end was cut by 6 bases, the J end by 5 bases, with 13 bases between. The germline CDR1 and CDR2 sequences are LNHDA and SQIVND (reference sequence). This CDR3 is 13 amino acids long. CDR3 protein: CASRVTGTYGYTF. Here the CDR3 DNA reads TGTGCCAGTAGGGTCACCGGGACATATGGCTACACCTTC.

The chain couples TRBV6-5 to TRBJ2-1; D remains unclear. Looked up from germline, CDR1 is MNHEY and CDR2 is SVGAGI. Deletions cut 6 bases from V and 5 bases from J, with 8 bases between. The CDR3 loop spans 12 amino acids. The CDR3 reads CASRRENNEQFF. The DNA of the CDR3 is TGTGCCAGCAGACGCGAAAACAATGAGCAGTTCTTC.

The gene calls are TRBV7-9 and TRBJ2-2; a weak D match, TRBD1 (6 bases). Between the trimmed V and J ends, which lost 3 bases and 7 bases, there was a span of 15 bases. There are 15 residues in the CDR3. Germline assignment: CDR1 SEHNR and CDR2 FQNEAQ (reference sequence). The CDR3 sequence: CASSFSNRVNGELFF. The CDR3 DNA is TGTGCCAGCAGCTTTTCCAACAGGGTAAACGGGGAGCTGTTTTTT.